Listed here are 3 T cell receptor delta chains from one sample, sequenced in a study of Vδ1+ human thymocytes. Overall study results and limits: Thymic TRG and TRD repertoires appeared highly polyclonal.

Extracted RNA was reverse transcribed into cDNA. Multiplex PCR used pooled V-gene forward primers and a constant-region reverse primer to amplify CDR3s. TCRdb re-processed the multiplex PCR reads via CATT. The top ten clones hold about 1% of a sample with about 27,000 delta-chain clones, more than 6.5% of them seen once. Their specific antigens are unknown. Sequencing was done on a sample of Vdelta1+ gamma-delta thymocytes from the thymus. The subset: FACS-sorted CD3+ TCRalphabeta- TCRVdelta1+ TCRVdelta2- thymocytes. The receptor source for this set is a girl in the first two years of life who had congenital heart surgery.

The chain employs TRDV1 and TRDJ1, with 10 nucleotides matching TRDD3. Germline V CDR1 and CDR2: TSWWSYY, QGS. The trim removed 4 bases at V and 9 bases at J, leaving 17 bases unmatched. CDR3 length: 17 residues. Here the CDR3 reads CALGVARRTGGFFQLIF. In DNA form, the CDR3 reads TGTGCTCTTGGGGTAGCTCGCCGTACTGGGGGATTCTTTCAACTCATCTTT.

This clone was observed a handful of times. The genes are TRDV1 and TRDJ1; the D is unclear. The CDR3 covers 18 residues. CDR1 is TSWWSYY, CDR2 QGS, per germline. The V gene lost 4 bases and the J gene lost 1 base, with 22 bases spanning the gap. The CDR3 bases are TGTGCTCTTGGGGTAAAGGGCACCCGGGAAAAGGGCACCGATAAACTCATCTTT. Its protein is CALGVKGTREKGTDKLIF.

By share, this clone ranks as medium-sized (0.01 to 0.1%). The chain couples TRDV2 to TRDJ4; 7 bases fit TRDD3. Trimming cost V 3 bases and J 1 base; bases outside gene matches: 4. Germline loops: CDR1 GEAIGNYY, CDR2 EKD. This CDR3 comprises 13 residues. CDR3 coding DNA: TGTGCCTGTGACCTGTACTGGGGCAGACCCCTGATCTTT. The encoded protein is CACDLYWGRPLIF.